Listed below are T cell receptor beta chains from one sample, sequenced in a study of technical replicates of blood from a handful of donors. TCRdb's table, derived via immunoSEQ multiplex PCR, lists solely in-frame clones and lacks some. The data contain more than 55,000 clones, approximately 90% of them singletons. The specimen sequenced was PBMCs. Every receptor here comes from a human donor in good health. Some clones in this sample may be carry-over from other donors' samples. The CDR3 runs from the conserved cysteine through the conserved F or W. D genes are given only for firm matches. Size is stated for part of the rows, as once, few or many counts, or as a class when the clone is expanded.

abundance	v_gene	d_gene	j_gene	CDR3nt	CDR3aa
-	TRBV5-1	-	TRBJ1-2	TGCGCCAGCAGTACAGGCTATGGGTCTGGCTACACCTTC	CASSTGYGSGYTF
-	TRBV5-4	TRBD1	TRBJ2-6	TGTGCCAGCAGCGCCGGGACAGGGTCAGGGGCCAACGTCCTGACTTTC	CASSAGTGSGANVLTF
-	TRBV29-1	-	TRBJ2-7	TGCAGCGTTGGCCTCCAACAGGGCCCCTACGAGCAGTACTTC	CSVGLQQGPYEQYF
once	TRBV6-5	TRBD1	TRBJ2-7	TGTGCCAGCAGTTACTCGGGACAGGGGGCGAAGTACGAGCAGTACTTC	CASSYSGQGAKYEQYF
-	TRBV6-1	-	TRBJ1-1	TGTGCCAGCAGTGAAAGCAGGGCCGCTGAAGCTTTCTTT	CASSESRAAEAFF
-	TRBV30	-	TRBJ2-7	TGTGCCTGGAGTATAGCGGAAGCCTACGAGCAGTACTTC	CAWSIAEAYEQYF
-	TRBV5-1	TRBD2	TRBJ2-3	TGCGCCAGCAGCTTGGACGGGGGGGCCACAGATACGCAGTATTTT	CASSLDGGATDTQYF
-	TRBV9	-	TRBJ2-3	TGTGCCAGCAGCGTAGTGGCTAGCAGCGGTGGCACAGATACGCAGTATTTT	CASSVVASSGGTDTQYF
-	TRBV27	TRBD2	TRBJ2-1	TGTGCCAGCAGGACTAGCGGGAGCGTGAATGAGCAGTTCTTC	CASRTSGSVNEQFF
-	TRBV2	-	TRBJ2-7	TGTGCCAGCAGTGGCACGGACATTGGCTACGAGCAGTACTTC	CASSGTDIGYEQYF
-	TRBV4-2	-	TRBJ2-3	TGTGCCAGCAGCCAAGTTCGGGAGACCACAGATACGCAGTATTTT	CASSQVRETTDTQYF
-	TRBV5-1	TRBD2	TRBJ2-3	TGCGCCAGCAGCTTGGTCGCTAGCGGGGGACGCACCCCCACAGATACGCAGTATTTT	CASSLVASGGRTPTDTQYF
-	TRBV7-2	-	TRBJ2-2	TGTGCCAGCAGCTTAGAGCCGGGAGTGGGTGGGGAGCTGTTTTTT	CASSLEPGVGGELFF
-	TRBV14	-	TRBJ2-3	TGTGCCAGCAGCCAACCAGCAGGGTTGTATACGCAGTATTTT	CASSQPAGLYTQYF
-	TRBV10-3	-	TRBJ2-1	TGTGCCATCAGTGAAGGTCAGGAACTCGCTGAGCAGTTCTTC	CAISEGQELAEQFF
-	TRBV6-5	TRBD2	TRBJ2-1	TGTGCCAGCAGTGGGGGGGGGTCTCGCCATGAGCAGTTCTTC	CASSGGGSRHEQFF
-	TRBV14	TRBD2	TRBJ2-5	TGTGCCAGCAGCCCAAGGACTAGGCAAGAGACCCAGTACTTC	CASSPRTRQETQYF
-	TRBV7-9	TRBD1	TRBJ2-7	TGTGCCAGCAGCGCGCGGGACAGGGGGGGCGAGCAGTACTTC	CASSARDRGGEQYF
once	TRBV19	TRBD1	TRBJ1-2	TGTGCCAGTAGTCTACAGGGGGCGCGATATGGCTACACCTTC	CASSLQGARYGYTF
large	TRBV4-1	TRBD2	TRBJ2-3	TGCGCCAGCAGCCCGCTAGCGGGGGAGGATACGCAGTATTTT	CASSPLAGEDTQYF
-	TRBV6-1	-	TRBJ1-2	TGTGCCAGCAGTACCTCGCCTAGTGGCTACACCTTC	CASSTSPSGYTF
-	TRBV6-6	TRBD1	TRBJ2-7	TGTGCCAGCAGCCCGGGACAGTCTTCCTACGAGCAGTACTTC	CASSPGQSSYEQYF
-	TRBV29-1	TRBD2	TRBJ2-5	TGCAGCGTCCCGACTAGCGGGGGGGTGGAGACCCAGTACTTC	CSVPTSGGVETQYF
-	TRBV7-2	-	TRBJ2-2	TGTGCCAGCAGCTTAGCGCGGGAGAACACCGGGGAGCTGTTTTTT	CASSLARENTGELFF
few	TRBV19	-	TRBJ1-5	TGTGCCAGTACCACTAAGGGGTTGTTACAGCCCCAGCATTTT	CASTTKGLLQPQHF
-	TRBV27	-	TRBJ1-1	TGTGCCAGCAGATATGCAGGGATGGACACTGAAGCTTTCTTT	CASRYAGMDTEAFF
-	TRBV19	TRBD1	TRBJ1-5	TGTGCCAGTAGTTCGGATAGGACAGGGGGCCGACAGCCCCAGCATTTT	CASSSDRTGGRQPQHF
-	TRBV5-1	TRBD1	TRBJ1-4	TGCGCCAGCAGCTTGGAACAGGGGTACAAAGAAAAACTGTTTTTT	CASSLEQGYKEKLFF
-	TRBV19	TRBD2	TRBJ2-1	TGTGCCAGTAGTATACGGCTAGCGGGCTCCTACAATGAGCAGTTCTTC	CASSIRLAGSYNEQFF
-	TRBV5-1	-	TRBJ1-1	TGCGCCAGCAGCTTGAATAGGGGAGGTACTGAAGCTTTCTTT	CASSLNRGGTEAFF
-	TRBV5-1	-	TRBJ2-6	TGCGCCAGCAGCTTAGGGGATTCTAGGGCCAACGTCCTGACTTTC	CASSLGDSRANVLTF
-	TRBV7-2	-	TRBJ2-2	TGTGCCAGCAGCTCCCTGTGGAACACCGGGGAGCTGTTTTTT	CASSSLWNTGELFF
-	TRBV5-1	TRBD1	TRBJ1-6	TGCGCCAGCAGCCCGGGACAGGGGGTGTCATCAGGGTCACCCCTCCACTTT	CASSPGQGVSSGSPLHF
-	TRBV7-9	-	TRBJ2-7	TGTGCCAGCAGCCACAGTTTAGGGAGCTCCTACGAGCAGTACTTC	CASSHSLGSSYEQYF
-	TRBV7-9	-	TRBJ2-1	TGTGCCAGCAGCCTCCTAGGCTACAGGTCAAACAATGAGCAGTTCTTC	CASSLLGYRSNNEQFF
once	TRBV30	TRBD2	TRBJ2-1	TGTGCCTGGAGTGGGGGTCTAGCGGGAAACAATGAGCAGTTCTTC	CAWSGGLAGNNEQFF
-	TRBV6-5	TRBD1	TRBJ1-1	TGTGCCAGCAGTTACCGAGGGGGCTCGGCTTTCTTT	CASSYRGGSAFF
-	TRBV11-2	-	TRBJ2-7	TGTGCCAGCAGCAACCCCACAGACCGCCCTCGAGAGCAGTACTTC	CASSNPTDRPREQYF
-	TRBV5-1	-	TRBJ1-5	TGCGCCAGCAGCTTCAGCGGGAGCAATCAGCCCCAGCATTTT	CASSFSGSNQPQHF
once	TRBV6-5	-	TRBJ2-7	TGTGCCAGCAGTACCACCGGGACACGCTACGAGCAGTACTTC	CASSTTGTRYEQYF
-	TRBV7-9	-	TRBJ1-2	TGTGCCAGCAGCACAGGCTTAGCTAACTATGGCTACACCTTC	CASSTGLANYGYTF
-	TRBV6-5	-	TRBJ1-6	TGTGCCAGCAGAAAGGACAGCTCCTATAATTCACCCCTCCACTTT	CASRKDSSYNSPLHF
-	TRBV4-2	TRBD2	TRBJ2-4	TGTGCCAGCAGCCAGGCTGCGGGGGATGCAGCCAAAAACATTCAGTACTTC	CASSQAAGDAAKNIQYF
-	TRBV13	TRBD1	TRBJ2-7	TGTGCCAGCAGCTCGAGGACAGGGGGCGGCGACGAGCAGTACTTC	CASSSRTGGGDEQYF
-	TRBV2	-	TRBJ1-5	TGTGCCAGCAAAGGGGATAGCAATCAGCCCCAGCATTTT	CASKGDSNQPQHF
once	TRBV4-2	-	TRBJ1-4	TGTGCCAGCAGCCGACAGTCCCTCAATGAAAAACTGTTTTTT	CASSRQSLNEKLFF
once	TRBV29-1	-	TRBJ1-1	TGCAGCGTTTCACAGGGAGCCACTGAAGCTTTCTTT	CSVSQGATEAFF
-	TRBV6-1	-	TRBJ2-7	TGTGCCACGTATCACCGGGAGAGATACGAGCAGTACTTC	CATYHRERYEQYF
-	TRBV4-1	-	TRBJ1-1	TGCGCCAGCAGCCAAGTTAGCGTGAACACTGAAGCTTTCTTT	CASSQVSVNTEAFF
-	TRBV7-2	TRBD2	TRBJ2-7	TGTGCCAGCAGCTTCGGGGAGGGCCTCGAGCAGTACTTC	CASSFGEGLEQYF
-	TRBV4-3	TRBD2	TRBJ2-5	TGCGCCAGCAGCCCAGGCGGGGGATGGGCCGAGACCCAGTACTTC	CASSPGGGWAETQYF
-	TRBV6-5	-	TRBJ2-5	TGTGCCAGCAAGTCGGGATTCGAGACCCAGTACTTC	CASKSGFETQYF